This T cell receptor (beta chain) was documented in a study of post-analysis software for immune sequencing data. Study details: Secondary progressive, relapsing-remitting and progressive-relapsing multiple sclerosis were among the included disease courses. Whole-study results and caveats: Comparison of patients with controls showed roughly five TRBV segments more frequent in patients, TRBV5-6, TRBV5-1 and TRBV20-1 among them.

The CDR3 runs to 15 residues. V lost 5 bases, J lost 1 base, and 13 bases lay in between. Germline CDR1 is SGHTA and CDR2 is FQGTGA. Only a few counts were recorded for this clonotype. Its cognate antigen is unknown. Included in the TCR beta cDNA libraries were unique molecular identifiers. Using its own MiXCR run on the PCR reads, TCRdb lists one record per CDR3 protein. The sample gives about 820,000 distinct CDR3 sequences, under 70% of which show up once; roughly 4.4% is in the top ten. The gene calls are TRBV7-3 and TRBJ2-3; tentative D call: TRBD2 (5 bases). Source material: blood. This clonotype originated in a girl aged 5-17 years with multiple sclerosis. The CDR3 protein is CASSPRGSGTDTQYF. Written as DNA, the CDR3 is TGTGCCAGCAGCCCCCGGGGTAGCGGCACAGATACGCAGTATTTT.